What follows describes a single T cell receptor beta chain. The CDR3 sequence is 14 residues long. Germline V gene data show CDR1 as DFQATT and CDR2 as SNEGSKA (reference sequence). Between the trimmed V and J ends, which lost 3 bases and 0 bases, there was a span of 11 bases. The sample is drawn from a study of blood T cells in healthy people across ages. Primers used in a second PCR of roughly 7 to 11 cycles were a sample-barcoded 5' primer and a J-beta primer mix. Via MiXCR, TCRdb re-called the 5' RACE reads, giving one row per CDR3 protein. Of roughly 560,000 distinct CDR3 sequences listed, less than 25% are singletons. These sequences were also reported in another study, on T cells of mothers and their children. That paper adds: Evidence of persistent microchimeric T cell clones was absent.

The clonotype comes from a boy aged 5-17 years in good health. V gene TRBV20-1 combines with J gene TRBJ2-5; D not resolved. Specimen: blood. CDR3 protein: CSASRVTYQETQYF. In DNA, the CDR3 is TGCAGTGCTAGTAGGGTAACCTACCAAGAGACCCAGTACTTC.